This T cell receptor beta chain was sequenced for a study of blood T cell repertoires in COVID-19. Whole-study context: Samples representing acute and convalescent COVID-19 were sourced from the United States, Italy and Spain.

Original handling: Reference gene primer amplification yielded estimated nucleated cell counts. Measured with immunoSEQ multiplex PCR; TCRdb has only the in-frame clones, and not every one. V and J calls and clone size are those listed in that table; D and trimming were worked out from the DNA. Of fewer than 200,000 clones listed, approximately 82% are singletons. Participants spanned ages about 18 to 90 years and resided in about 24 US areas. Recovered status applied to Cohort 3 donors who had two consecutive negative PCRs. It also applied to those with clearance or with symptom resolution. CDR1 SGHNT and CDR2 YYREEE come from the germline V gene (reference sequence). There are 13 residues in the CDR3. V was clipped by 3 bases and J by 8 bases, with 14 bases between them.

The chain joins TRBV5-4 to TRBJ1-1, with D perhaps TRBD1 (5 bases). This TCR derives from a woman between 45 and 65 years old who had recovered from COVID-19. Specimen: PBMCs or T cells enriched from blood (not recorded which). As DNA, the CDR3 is TGTGCCAGCAGCTCGCAAACATACAGGGAAGCTTTCTTT. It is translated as CASSSQTYREAFF.